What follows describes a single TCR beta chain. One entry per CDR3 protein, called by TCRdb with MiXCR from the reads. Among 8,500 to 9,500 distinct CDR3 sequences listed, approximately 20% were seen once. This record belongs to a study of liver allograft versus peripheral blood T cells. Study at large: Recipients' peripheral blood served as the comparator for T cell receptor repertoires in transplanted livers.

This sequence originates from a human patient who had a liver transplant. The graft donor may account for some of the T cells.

The CDR3 spells CASSAPRDRNTNEKLFF. The CDR3 nucleotides are TGTGCCAGCAGCGCCCCCCGGGACAGGAATACTAATGAAAAACTGTTTTTT. The chain uses TRBV7-9 and TRBJ1-4; 8 bases map to TRBD1. Germline CDR1 and CDR2: SEHNR and FQNEAQ (reference sequence). The junction had 10 bases not matched to a gene; V was cut back by 5 bases and J by 2 bases. CDR3 length: 17 residues.